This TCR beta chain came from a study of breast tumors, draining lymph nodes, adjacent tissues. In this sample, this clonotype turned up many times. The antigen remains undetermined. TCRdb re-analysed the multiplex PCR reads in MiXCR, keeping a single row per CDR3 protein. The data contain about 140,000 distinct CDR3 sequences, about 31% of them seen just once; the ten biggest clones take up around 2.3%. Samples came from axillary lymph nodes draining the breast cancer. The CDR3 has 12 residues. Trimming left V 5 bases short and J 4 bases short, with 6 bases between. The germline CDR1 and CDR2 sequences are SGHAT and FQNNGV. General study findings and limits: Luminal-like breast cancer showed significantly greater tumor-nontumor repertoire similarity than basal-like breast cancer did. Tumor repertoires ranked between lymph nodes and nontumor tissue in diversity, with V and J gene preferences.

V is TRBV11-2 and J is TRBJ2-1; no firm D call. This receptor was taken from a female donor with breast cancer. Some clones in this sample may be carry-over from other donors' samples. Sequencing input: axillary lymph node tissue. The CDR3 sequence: CASSESYNEQFF. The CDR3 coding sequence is TGTGCCAGCAGCGAATCTTACAATGAGCAGTTCTTC.